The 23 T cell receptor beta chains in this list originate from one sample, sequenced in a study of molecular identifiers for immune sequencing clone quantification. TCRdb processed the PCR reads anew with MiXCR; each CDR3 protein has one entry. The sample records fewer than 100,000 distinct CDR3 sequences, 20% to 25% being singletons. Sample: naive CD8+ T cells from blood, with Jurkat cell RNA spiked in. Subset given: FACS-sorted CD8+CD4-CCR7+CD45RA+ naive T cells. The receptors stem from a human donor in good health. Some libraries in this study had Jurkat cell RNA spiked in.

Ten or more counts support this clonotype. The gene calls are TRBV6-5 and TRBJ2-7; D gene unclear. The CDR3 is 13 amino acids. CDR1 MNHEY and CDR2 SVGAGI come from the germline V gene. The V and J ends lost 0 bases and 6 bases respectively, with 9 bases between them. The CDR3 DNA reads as TGTGCCAGCAGTTACTCATCCTCCCGCGAGCAGTACTTC. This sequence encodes CASSYSSSREQYF.

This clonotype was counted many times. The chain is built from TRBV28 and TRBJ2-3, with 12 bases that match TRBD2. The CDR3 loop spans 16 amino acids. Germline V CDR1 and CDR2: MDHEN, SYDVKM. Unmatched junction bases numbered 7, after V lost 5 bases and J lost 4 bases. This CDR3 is CASSPRTSGIADTQYF. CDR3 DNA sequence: TGTGCCAGCAGTCCCCGGACTAGCGGGATAGCAGATACGCAGTATTTT.

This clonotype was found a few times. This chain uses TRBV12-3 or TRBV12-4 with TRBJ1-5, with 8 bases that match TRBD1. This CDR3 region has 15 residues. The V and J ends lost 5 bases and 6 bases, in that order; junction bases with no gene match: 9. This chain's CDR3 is CASSLFGQGSQPQHF. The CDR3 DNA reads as TGTGCCAGCAGTCTATTCGGACAGGGCAGTCAGCCCCAGCATTTT.

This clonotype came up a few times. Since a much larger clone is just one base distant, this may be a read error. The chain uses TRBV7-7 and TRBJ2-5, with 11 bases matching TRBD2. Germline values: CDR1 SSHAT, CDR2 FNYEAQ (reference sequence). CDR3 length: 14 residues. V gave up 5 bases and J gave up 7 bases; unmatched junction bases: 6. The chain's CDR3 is CASSPSGGKGTQYF. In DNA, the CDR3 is TGTGCCAGCAGCCCTAGCGGGGGGAAAGGGACCCAGTACTTC.

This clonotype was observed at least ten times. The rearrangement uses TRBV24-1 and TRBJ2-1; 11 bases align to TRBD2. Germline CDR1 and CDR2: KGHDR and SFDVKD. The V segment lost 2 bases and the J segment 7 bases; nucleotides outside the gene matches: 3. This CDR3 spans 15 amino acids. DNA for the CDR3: TGTGCCACCAGTGATTATCCTAGCGGGAGGAATGAGCAGTTCTTC. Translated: CATSDYPSGRNEQFF.

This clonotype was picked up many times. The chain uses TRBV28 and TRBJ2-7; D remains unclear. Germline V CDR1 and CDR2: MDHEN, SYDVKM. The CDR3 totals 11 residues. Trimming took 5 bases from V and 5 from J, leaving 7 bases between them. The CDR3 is CASSDSDEQYF. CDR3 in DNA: TGTGCCAGCAGTGACTCGGACGAGCAGTACTTC. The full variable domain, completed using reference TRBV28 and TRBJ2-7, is DVKVTQSSRYLVKRTGEKVFLECVQDMDHENMFWYRQDPGLGLRLIYFSYDVKMKEKGDIPEGYSVSREKKERFSLILESASTNQTSMYLCASSDSDEQYFGPGTRLTVT.

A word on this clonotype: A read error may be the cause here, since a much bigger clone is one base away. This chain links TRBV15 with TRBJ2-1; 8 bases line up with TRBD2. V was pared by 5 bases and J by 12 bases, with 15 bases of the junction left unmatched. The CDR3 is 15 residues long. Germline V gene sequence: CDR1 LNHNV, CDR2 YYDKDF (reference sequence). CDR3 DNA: TGTGCCACCAGCGCTCCGGGACTAGTCTTCGGTGGGCAGTTCTTC. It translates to CATSAPGLVFGGQFF. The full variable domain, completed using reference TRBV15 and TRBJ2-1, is DAMVIQNPRYQVTQFGKPVTLSCSQTLNHNVMYWYQQKSSQAPKLLFHYYDKDFNNEADTPDNFQSRRPNTSFCFLDIRSPGLGDTAMYLCATSAPGLVFGGQFFGPGTRLTVL.

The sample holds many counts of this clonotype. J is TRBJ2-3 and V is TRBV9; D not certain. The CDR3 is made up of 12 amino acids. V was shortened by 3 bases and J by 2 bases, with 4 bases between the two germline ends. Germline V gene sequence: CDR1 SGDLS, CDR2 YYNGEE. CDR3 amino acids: CASSDHTDTQYF. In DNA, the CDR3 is TGTGCCAGCAGCGACCACACAGATACGCAGTATTTT.

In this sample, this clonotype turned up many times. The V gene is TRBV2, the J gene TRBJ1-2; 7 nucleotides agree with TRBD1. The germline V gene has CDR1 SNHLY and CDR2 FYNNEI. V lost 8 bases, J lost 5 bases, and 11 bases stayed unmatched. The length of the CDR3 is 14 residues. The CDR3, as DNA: TGTGCCAGCGGCGGGACAGATGCTGGGTATGGCTACACCTTC. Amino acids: CASGGTDAGYGYTF.

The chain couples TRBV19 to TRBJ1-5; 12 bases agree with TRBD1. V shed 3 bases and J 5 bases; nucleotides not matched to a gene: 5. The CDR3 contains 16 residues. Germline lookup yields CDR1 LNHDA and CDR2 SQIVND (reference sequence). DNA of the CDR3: TGTGCCAGTAGTATGGGGGACAGGGGGCTTCATCAGCCCCAGCATTTT. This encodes CASSMGDRGLHQPQHF.

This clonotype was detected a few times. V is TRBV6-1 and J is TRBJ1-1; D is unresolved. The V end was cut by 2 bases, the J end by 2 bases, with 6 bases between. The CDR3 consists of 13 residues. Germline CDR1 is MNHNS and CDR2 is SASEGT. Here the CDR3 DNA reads TGTGCCAGCAGTGAAACCATTAACACTGAAGCTTTCTTT. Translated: CASSETINTEAFF.

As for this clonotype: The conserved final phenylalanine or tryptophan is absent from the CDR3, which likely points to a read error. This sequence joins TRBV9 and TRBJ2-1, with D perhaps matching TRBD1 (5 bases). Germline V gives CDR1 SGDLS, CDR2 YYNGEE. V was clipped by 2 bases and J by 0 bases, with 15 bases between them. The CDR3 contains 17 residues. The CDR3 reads CASSVFRASNSYNEQFL. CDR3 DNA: TGTGCCAGCAGCGTTTTCAGGGCTTCGAACTCCTACAATGAGCAGTTCCTC.

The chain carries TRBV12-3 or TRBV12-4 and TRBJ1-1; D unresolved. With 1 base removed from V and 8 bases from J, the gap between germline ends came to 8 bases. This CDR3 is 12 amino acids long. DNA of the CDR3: TGTGCCAGCAGTTTAGAGTGGTCCGAAGCTTTCTTT. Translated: CASSLEWSEAFF.

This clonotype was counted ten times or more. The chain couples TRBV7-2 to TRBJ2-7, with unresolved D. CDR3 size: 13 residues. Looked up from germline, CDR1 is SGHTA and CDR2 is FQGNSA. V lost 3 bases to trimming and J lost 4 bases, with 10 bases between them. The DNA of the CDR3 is TGTGCCAGCAGCTTGGAGACATCGTACGAGCAGTACTTC. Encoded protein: CASSLETSYEQYF.

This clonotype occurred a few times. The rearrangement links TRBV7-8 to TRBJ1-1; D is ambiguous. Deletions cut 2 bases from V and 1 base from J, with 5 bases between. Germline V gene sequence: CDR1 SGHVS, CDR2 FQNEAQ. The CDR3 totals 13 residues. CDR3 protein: CASSLRGNTEAFF. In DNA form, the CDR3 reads TGTGCCAGCAGCTTACGGGGGAACACTGAAGCTTTCTTT.

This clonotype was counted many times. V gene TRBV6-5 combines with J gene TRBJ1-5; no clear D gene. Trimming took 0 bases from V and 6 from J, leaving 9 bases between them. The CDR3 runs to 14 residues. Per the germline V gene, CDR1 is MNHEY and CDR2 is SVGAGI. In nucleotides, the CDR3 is TGTGCCAGCAGTTACTCGGACGGGTCTCAGCCCCAGCATTTT. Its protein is CASSYSDGSQPQHF.

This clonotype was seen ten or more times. The CDR3 spells CASSLGAGGGTEAFF. The DNA for the CDR3 is TGTGCCAGCAGTTTGGGTGCAGGGGGCGGGACTGAAGCTTTCTTT. The chain links TRBV28 to TRBJ1-1; TRBD1 aligns across 8 bases. The CDR3 contains 15 residues. V dropped 3 bases and J dropped 5; count of bases not matched to a gene: 8. In germline, CDR1 is MDHEN, CDR2 SYDVKM.

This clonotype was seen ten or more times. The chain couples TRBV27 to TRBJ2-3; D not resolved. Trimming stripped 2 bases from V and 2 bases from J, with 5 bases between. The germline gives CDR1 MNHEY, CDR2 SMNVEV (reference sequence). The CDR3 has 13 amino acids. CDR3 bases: TGTGCCAGCAGTTTAATGGTCACAGATACGCAGTATTTT. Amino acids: CASSLMVTDTQYF.

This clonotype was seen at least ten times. The CDR3 spells CASSYNRGLDEQYF. In DNA, the CDR3 is TGTGCCAGCAGTTATAACAGGGGCCTGGACGAGCAGTACTTC. V usage is TRBV27 and J usage is TRBJ2-7, with 7 bases fitting TRBD1. This CDR3 region has 14 residues. Unmatched junction bases numbered 8, after V lost 4 bases and J lost 5 bases. The germline V gene has CDR1 MNHEY and CDR2 SMNVEV (reference sequence).

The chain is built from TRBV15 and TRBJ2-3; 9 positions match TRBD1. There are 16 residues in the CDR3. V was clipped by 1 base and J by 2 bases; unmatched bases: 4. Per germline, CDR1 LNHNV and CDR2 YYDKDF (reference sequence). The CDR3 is CATSRGGQGHTDTQYF. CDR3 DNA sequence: TGTGCCACCAGCAGAGGAGGACAGGGGCACACAGATACGCAGTATTTT.

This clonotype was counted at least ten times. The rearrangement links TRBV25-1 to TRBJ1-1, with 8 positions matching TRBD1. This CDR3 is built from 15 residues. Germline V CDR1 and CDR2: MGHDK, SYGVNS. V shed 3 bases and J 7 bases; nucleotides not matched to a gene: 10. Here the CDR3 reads CASSEPSQGVGEAFF. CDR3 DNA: TGTGCCAGCAGTGAGCCCTCACAGGGGGTTGGTGAAGCTTTCTTT. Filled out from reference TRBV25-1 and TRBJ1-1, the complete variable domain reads EADIYQTPRYLVIGTGKKITLECSQTMGHDKMYWYQQDPGMELHLIHYSYGVNSTEKGDLSSESTVSRIRTEHFPLTLESARPSHTSQYLCASSEPSQGVGEAFFGQGTRLTVV.

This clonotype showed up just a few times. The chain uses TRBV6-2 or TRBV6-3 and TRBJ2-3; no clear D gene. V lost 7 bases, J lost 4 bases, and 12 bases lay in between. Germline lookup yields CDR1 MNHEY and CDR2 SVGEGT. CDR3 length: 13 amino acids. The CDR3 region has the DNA TGTGCCAGCATAAGTGGATTTGCAGATACGCAGTATTTT. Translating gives CASISGFADTQYF.

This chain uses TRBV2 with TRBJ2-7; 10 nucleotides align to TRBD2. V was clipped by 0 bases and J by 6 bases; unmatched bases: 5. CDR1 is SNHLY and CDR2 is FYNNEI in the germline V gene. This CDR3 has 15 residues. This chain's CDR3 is CASSEALSGGFEQYF. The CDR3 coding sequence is TGTGCCAGCAGTGAAGCGCTTAGCGGGGGGTTCGAGCAGTACTTC.